This TCR beta chain was recorded in a study of beta chain features in type 1 diabetes. Of the isolated RNA, all was reverse transcribed, and so the sequenced material was expressed TCRB transcripts. Profiling relied on immunoSEQ multiplex PCR, and the TCRdb table lists in-frame clones only, not all of them. The table records 300,000 to 400,000 clones, over 9.5% of them present only once. Study-level findings and limits: The VDJ junctions of type 1 diabetes patients carried fewer insertions and more deletions.

On this clone: Its target is not known.

The CDR3 loop spans 16 amino acids. Germline V gene lookup returns CDR1 SGHDT and CDR2 YYEEEE. V lost 1 base and J lost 3, with 14 bases in between. The V gene is TRBV5-6, the J gene TRBJ2-1, with a tentative D call TRBD1 (5 bases). The clonotype originates from a man between 18 and 29 years old in good health. The specimen was naive CD4+ T cells from blood. For the CDR3, the DNA is TGTGCCAGCAGCTTGACGGCCAGGGCGAACTACAATGAGCAGTTCTTC. It codes for CASSLTARANYNEQFF.